The 31 T cell receptor beta chains below come from one sample, sequenced in a study of blood T cell repertoires in COVID-19. Clones were read by immunoSEQ multiplex PCR, and TCRdb kept only the in-frame ones, dropping some. The sample has some 120,000 clones; about four fifths are singletons. Sequencing was done on a sample of peripheral blood. The receptors come from a man between 25 and 39 years old with COVID-19, enrolled during active disease.

The chain is built from TRBV4-2 and TRBJ2-7; 7 positions agree with TRBD1. The CDR3 is 14 amino acids. Germline lookup yields CDR1 LGHNA and CDR2 YNFKEQ. The J segment lost 5 bases and the V segment lost 3 bases, leaving 7 bases of the junction unmatched. The CDR3 DNA reads as TGTGCCAGCAGCCAGCCGGACAGGCTGGACGAGCAGTACTTC. Amino acid sequence: CASSQPDRLDEQYF.

The chain links TRBV4-3 to TRBJ1-2; 9 bases fit TRBD1. With 4 bases clipped from V and 2 bases from J, the junction kept 5 bases outside the gene matches. This CDR3 region has 15 residues. Germline V gives CDR1 LGHNA, CDR2 YSLEER. The CDR3 DNA sequence: TGCGCCAGCAGCCGCGAGACAGGGGGGAACTATGGCTACACCTTC. Residues: CASSRETGGNYGYTF.

The chain carries TRBV7-2 and TRBJ2-7, with TRBD1 matching 9 bases. The CDR3 covers 16 residues. Trimming at V came to 1 base and at J to 3 bases, leaving 7 bases not matched to a gene. Looked up from germline, CDR1 is SGHTA and CDR2 is FQGNSA. CDR3 DNA sequence: TGTGCCAGCAGCTTAGACGCGGGGACAGGGATCTACGAGCAGTACTTC. Protein sequence: CASSLDAGTGIYEQYF.

This clone appeared once. The CDR3 protein is CAGLTGILKQPQHF. In DNA, the CDR3 is TGTGCCGGCCTAACAGGGATTTTAAAGCAGCCCCAGCATTTT. The chain has TRBV28 and TRBJ1-5; D perhaps matches TRBD1 (6 bases). CDR3 length equals 14 residues. Germline values: CDR1 MDHEN, CDR2 SYDVKM. V shed 11 bases and J shed 7 bases, with 21 bases lying between them.

This clone was seen ten or more times. This chain uses TRBV30 with TRBJ1-1; weak D call: TRBD1 (6 bases). V was trimmed by 0 bases and J by 0 bases, leaving 14 bases between them. This CDR3 spans 16 amino acids. Germline loops: CDR1 GTSNPN, CDR2 SVGIG (reference sequence). Here the CDR3 reads CAWSVPQGPVNTEAFF. CDR3 nucleotides: TGTGCCTGGAGTGTACCCCAGGGGCCGGTGAACACTGAAGCTTTCTTT.

V gene TRBV3-1 (or the pseudogene TRBV3-2) combines with J gene TRBJ2-7, with D unresolved. CDR3 length: 13 residues. V dropped 2 bases and J dropped 0 bases, with 5 bases sitting between them. Germline-derived CDR1 and CDR2 are LGHDT and YNNKEL (reference sequence). The CDR3 is CASSQHSSYEQYF. CDR3 nucleotide sequence: TGTGCCAGCAGCCAACATAGCTCCTACGAGCAGTACTTC.

V is TRBV29-1 and J is TRBJ2-3; 9 nucleotides align to TRBD1. V dropped 1 base and J dropped 5; count of bases not matched to a gene: 7. Looked up from germline, CDR1 is SQVTM and CDR2 is ANQGSEA. This CDR3 spans 15 amino acids. In DNA, the CDR3 is TGCAGCGTTGAAGTTTACAGGGGGCTAAGAGATACGCAGTATTTT. This sequence encodes CSVEVYRGLRDTQYF.

The chain links TRBV6-5 to TRBJ1-1, with 9 bases fitting TRBD1. V was pared by 7 bases and J by 4 bases, with 7 bases of the junction left unmatched. CDR1 is MNHEY, CDR2 SVGAGI, per germline. The CDR3 consists of 14 residues. CDR3 bases: TGTGCCAGCAACCACCGGGACAGGGCCACTGAAGCTTTCTTT. This translates into CASNHRDRATEAFF.

In its sample, this clone was seen once. The chain couples TRBV5-1 to TRBJ1-2, with TRBD1 matching 8 bases. The J segment lost 5 bases and the V segment lost 3 bases, leaving 9 bases of the junction unmatched. CDR3 size: 15 residues. Germline V gene lookup returns CDR1 SGHRS and CDR2 YFSETQ. The CDR3 region is CASSSGQAGEYGYTF. The CDR3 DNA reads TGCGCCAGCAGCTCGGGACAGGCGGGAGAGTATGGCTACACCTTC.

V and J are TRBV18 and TRBJ2-5, with D maybe TRBD2 (5 bases). V was cut by 3 bases and J by 5 bases, with 16 bases left in between. Germline V gene lookup returns CDR1 KGHSH and CDR2 LQKENI. The CDR3 contains 15 residues. CDR3 in amino acids: CASSPGENSFETQYF. In nucleotides, the CDR3 is TGTGCCAGCTCACCCGGGGAGAACAGTTTCGAGACCCAGTACTTC.

V and J are TRBV29-1 and TRBJ2-7, with D perhaps matching TRBD2 (7 bases). Germline lookup yields CDR1 SQVTM and CDR2 ANQGSEA. V was pared by 1 base and J by 6 bases, with 13 bases between. The CDR3 contains 13 residues. The CDR3 protein is CSVEALGGPEQYF. The DNA of the CDR3 is TGCAGCGTTGAAGCCTTGGGGGGGCCCGAGCAGTACTTC.

The chain combines TRBV16 with TRBJ2-7; 7 bases line up with TRBD1. From germline, CDR1 is KGHSY and CDR2 FQNENV. The CDR3 is 13 amino acids. V was pared by 3 bases and J by 1 base, with 0 bases of the junction left unmatched. The CDR3 coding sequence is TGTGCCAGCAGCCAGACAGGGTCCTACGAGCAGTACTTC. Translation gives CASSQTGSYEQYF.

The chain combines TRBV7-8 with TRBJ2-7; TRBD1 aligns across 7 bases. V shed 1 base, J shed 2 bases, and the junction held 5 bases outside the gene matches. CDR3 length: 15 residues. Germline V gene sequence: CDR1 SGHVS, CDR2 FQNEAQ. The CDR3 loop reads CASSLVNRGPYEQYF. The CDR3 bases are TGTGCCAGCAGCTTAGTAAACAGGGGCCCCTACGAGCAGTACTTC.

J is TRBJ1-4 and V is TRBV9; 9 nucleotides match TRBD1. The junction had 9 bases not matched to a gene; V was cut back by 3 bases and J by 6 bases. CDR3 length equals 16 residues. Germline V gene data show CDR1 as SGDLS and CDR2 as YYNGEE. The chain's CDR3 is CASSATPGQGDEKLFF. DNA for the CDR3: TGTGCCAGCAGCGCGACTCCGGGACAGGGAGATGAAAAACTGTTTTTT.

The chain links TRBV5-4 to TRBJ1-2, with TRBD1 matching 7 bases. Germline CDR1 SGHNT, CDR2 YYREEE (reference sequence). The CDR3 runs to 15 residues. J was trimmed by 3 bases and V by 5 bases; bases with no gene match: 10. CDR3 bases: TGTGCCAGCAGATCACAGGGGAATTACGACTATGGCTACACCTTC. This sequence encodes CASRSQGNYDYGYTF.

The rearrangement links TRBV7-9 to TRBJ1-2, with D possibly matching TRBD1 (5 bases). Germline V gene data show CDR1 as SEHNR and CDR2 as FQNEAQ (reference sequence). The V end was cut by 6 bases, the J end by 0 bases, with 17 bases between. CDR3 length: 16 residues. The CDR3 DNA reads as TGTGCCAGCAGTCAGCAGGGCGTGGAAGCTAACTATGGCTACACCTTC. This translates into CASSQQGVEANYGYTF.

V and J are TRBV9 and TRBJ1-2; 9 nucleotides line up with TRBD1. The CDR3 runs 18 residues. V shed 1 base, J shed 3 bases, and the junction held 13 bases outside the gene matches. Germline-derived CDR1 and CDR2 are SGDLS and YYNGEE. CDR3 sequence: CASSVTAQGGDRDYGYTF. CDR3 bases: TGTGCCAGCAGCGTAACGGCGCAAGGGGGGGACAGGGACTATGGCTACACCTTC.

The V and J genes are TRBV5-1 and TRBJ2-1, with 11 bases matching TRBD2. There are 15 residues in the CDR3. In germline, CDR1 is SGHRS, CDR2 YFSETQ. The trim removed 2 bases at V and 6 bases at J, leaving 4 bases unmatched. This chain's CDR3 is CASSFSGGGSNEQFF. The CDR3 bases are TGCGCCAGCAGCTTTAGCGGGGGGGGAAGCAATGAGCAGTTCTTC.

CDR3 sequence (DNA): TGCGCCAGCAGCCAAGGGGGACAGGGGAGTGAAAAACTGTTTTTT. This encodes CASSQGGQGSEKLFF. The rearrangement uses TRBV4-3 and TRBJ1-4, with 10 nucleotides matching TRBD1. The CDR3 length is 15 residues. Per the germline V gene, CDR1 is LGHNA and CDR2 is YSLEER. V lost 1 base and J lost 7; bases outside the gene matches: 3.

This chain joins TRBV9 and TRBJ1-2; no clear D gene. Germline V gene data show CDR1 as SGDLS and CDR2 as YYNGEE. V lost 1 base, J lost 6 bases, and 13 bases lay in between. The CDR3 covers 14 residues. The CDR3 is CASSVSGQWDGYTF. The CDR3 bases are TGTGCCAGCAGCGTAAGCGGCCAATGGGATGGCTACACCTTC.

The chain is built from TRBV19 and TRBJ1-5; 9 nucleotides align to TRBD1. Germline values: CDR1 LNHDA, CDR2 SQIVND (reference sequence). This CDR3 spans 17 amino acids. Unmatched junction bases numbered 9, after V lost 6 bases and J lost 0 bases. CDR3 sequence reads: CASRRTGTGNSNQPQHF. The CDR3 DNA follows: TGTGCCAGTAGAAGAACTGGGACAGGGAATAGCAATCAGCCCCAGCATTTT.

The gene calls are TRBV2 and TRBJ1-6; 10 positions agree with TRBD1. V dropped 8 bases and J dropped 3; count of bases not matched to a gene: 7. CDR3 length: 16 amino acids. CDR1 and CDR2 from the germline V gene are SNHLY and FYNNEI. CDR3 region: CASHEGQGFYNSPLHF. The DNA for the CDR3 is TGTGCCAGCCATGAGGGACAGGGGTTCTATAATTCACCCCTCCACTTT.

This clone was picked up many times. This chain links TRBV7-8 with TRBJ2-2; perhaps TRBD1 as D (6 bases). From germline, CDR1 is SGHVS and CDR2 FQNEAQ. This CDR3 is built from 14 residues. Trimming left V 4 bases short and J 4 bases short, with 10 bases between. This chain's CDR3 is CASSSGTLTGELFF. The CDR3 region has the DNA TGTGCCAGCAGCTCCGGGACACTCACCGGGGAGCTGTTTTTT.

The V and J genes are TRBV9 and TRBJ2-3; TRBD1 is a possible D gene (6 bases). The CDR3 consists of 12 residues. CDR1 SGDLS and CDR2 YYNGEE come from the germline V gene. V was pared by 3 bases and J by 6 bases, with 8 bases between. In DNA form, the CDR3 reads TGTGCCAGCAGCGGAAGGGGGGATACGCAGTATTTT. Protein: CASSGRGDTQYF.

V and J are TRBV6-5 and TRBJ1-1; D may be TRBD1 (6 bases). Trimming took 4 bases from V and 0 from J, leaving 15 bases between them. CDR3 length equals 16 residues. Per the germline V gene, CDR1 is MNHEY and CDR2 is SVGAGI. Here the CDR3 reads CASSLSGARMNTEAFF. In DNA, the CDR3 is TGTGCCAGCAGTTTATCAGGGGCGCGGATGAACACTGAAGCTTTCTTT.

The V gene is TRBV5-1, the J gene TRBJ1-2; TRBD1 matches 7 bases. CDR3 length: 14 residues. Trimming took 2 bases from V and 5 from J; bases not matched to a gene: 6. In germline, CDR1 is SGHRS, CDR2 YFSETQ. In DNA form, the CDR3 reads TGCGCCAGCAGCTTAACAGGGGTGGAATATGGCTACACCTTC. Its protein is CASSLTGVEYGYTF.

This chain connects TRBV10-2 to TRBJ1-3; D is possibly TRBD1 (5 bases). Germline CDR1 reads WSHSY; CDR2 reads SAAADI. Trimming removed 7 bases from V and 0 bases from J, with 13 bases in between. The CDR3 length is 15 residues. This CDR3 reads CASTGDGSSGNTIYF. Written as DNA, the CDR3 is TGCGCCAGCACCGGGGACGGGAGCTCTGGAAACACCATATATTTT.

The genes are TRBV27 and TRBJ2-2; 9 bases line up with TRBD2. Germline V gene sequence: CDR1 MNHEY, CDR2 SMNVEV (reference sequence). J was trimmed by 4 bases and V by 6 bases; bases with no gene match: 6. The CDR3 extends over 15 amino acids. The CDR3: CASRFTSGPTGELFF. The CDR3 DNA follows: TGTGCCAGCAGATTCACTAGCGGGCCCACCGGGGAGCTGTTTTTT.

V and J are TRBV5-4 and TRBJ1-1; 7 bases are a match to TRBD1. This CDR3 has 14 residues. Germline loops: CDR1 SGHNT, CDR2 YYREEE (reference sequence). V lost 5 bases and J lost 5; bases outside the gene matches: 9. CDR3 sequence: CASSTATGRTEAFF. The CDR3 DNA sequence: TGTGCCAGCAGTACTGCGACAGGGAGGACTGAAGCTTTCTTT.

This clone was counted many times. This chain joins TRBV7-6 and TRBJ2-2; 9 positions agree with TRBD1. Germline CDR1 reads SGHVS; CDR2 reads FNYEAQ. The CDR3 loop spans 16 amino acids. Losses at the gene ends were 5 bases for V and 9 bases for J; bases not matched to a gene: 13. DNA for the CDR3: TGTGCCAGCAGCCCACCCGCGGACAGGGGTCTAAGGGAGCTGTTTTTT. Its protein is CASSPPADRGLRELFF.

Here the CDR3 reads CASSLVSGGLAGETGELFF. The DNA of the CDR3 is TGTGCCAGCAGTTTAGTGTCAGGGGGACTAGCGGGAGAAACCGGGGAGCTGTTTTTT. The V call is TRBV28, the J call TRBJ2-2; 14 bases fit TRBD2. Trimming cost V 2 bases and J 5 bases; bases outside gene matches: 10. The germline gives CDR1 MDHEN, CDR2 SYDVKM. The length of the CDR3 is 19 residues.